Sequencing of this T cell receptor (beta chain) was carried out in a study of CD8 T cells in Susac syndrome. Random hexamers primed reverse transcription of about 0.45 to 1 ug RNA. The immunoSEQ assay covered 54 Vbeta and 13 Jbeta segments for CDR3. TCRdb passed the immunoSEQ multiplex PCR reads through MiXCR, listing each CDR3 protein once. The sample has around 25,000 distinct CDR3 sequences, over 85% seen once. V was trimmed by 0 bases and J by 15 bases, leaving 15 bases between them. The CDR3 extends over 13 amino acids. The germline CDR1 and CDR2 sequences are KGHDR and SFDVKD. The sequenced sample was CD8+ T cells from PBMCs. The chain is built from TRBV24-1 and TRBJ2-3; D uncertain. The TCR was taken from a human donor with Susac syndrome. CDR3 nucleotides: TGTGCCACCAGTGATTTGAATTTCCCCCAATTTTATTTT. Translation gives CATSDLNFPQFYF.